The subject of this entry is one TCR beta chain. TCR beta libraries were built with iRepertoire HTBI primers and Arm-PCR of CDR3 regions. TCRdb used MiXCR to reprocess the multiplex PCR reads, holding one entry per CDR3 protein. The sample includes around 400,000 distinct CDR3 sequences, 10% to 15% of them seen just once. The data are from a study of regulatory T cells in long-lasting Graves disease. Time point specified: newly diagnosed GD, antithyroid drugs for less than 3 months. PBMCs were the source of the RNA used for TCR sequencing. This CDR3 has 13 amino acids. Trimming took off 4 bases at V and 3 bases at J, with 10 bases between the two ends. Germline assignment: CDR1 SGHTS and CDR2 YDEGEE. These data are also associated with another study on T cells in Graves' hyperthyroidism and ophthalmopathy. That source reports: A model of 13 V-J pairs discriminated ophthalmopathy from stable hyperthyroidism.

The receptor was isolated from a woman under 30 with Graves disease. The chain carries TRBV5-8 and TRBJ1-1; perhaps TRBD1 as D (5 bases). The specimen was peripheral blood mononuclear cells (PBMCs), collected at new diagnosis, from a patient treated with antithyroid drugs. The CDR3 sequence is CASSRGRDTEAFF. The CDR3 bases are TGTGCCAGCAGCCGGGGGAGGGACACTGAAGCTTTCTTT.